This TCR beta chain was recovered during a study of T cells after posttransplantation cyclophosphamide. Points from the study as a whole: Tissue-infiltrating T cells from skin or gut overlapped little with blood T cells. After PTCy, TRB diversity resembled that of CNI/methotrexate controls. Donor CD8+ memory clones often dominated recipient blood repertoires at later times.

On the day of bone marrow donation, the related graft donor provided peripheral blood. Measured with immunoSEQ multiplex PCR; TCRdb has only the in-frame clones, and not every one. Sampling found about 24,000 clones, none seen once. Deletions cut 3 bases from V and 3 bases from J, with 9 bases between. The germline V gene encodes CDR1 MDHEN and CDR2 SYDVKM. This CDR3 region has 15 residues. In this sample, this clone turned up many times. As yet, its antigen is unknown. Sequencing was carried out using PBMCs. The source is a woman aged 50 to 60 in good health, CMV-negative, and a related stem cell transplant donor. The V call is TRBV28, the J call TRBJ2-6; TRBD2 is a possible D gene (5 bases). CDR3 DNA sequence: TGTGCCAGCAGTTTCGGGGTTGGTGGGGCCAACGTCCTGACTTTC. This encodes CASSFGVGGANVLTF.